The clone carrying this T cell receptor (beta chain) was recorded once. Its antigen is currently unknown. Every patient had relapsed following autologous stem cell transplantation, and cohorts differed in brentuximab vedotin exposure. After PBMCs were thawed, their CD8+ T cells were isolated by magnetic negative selection. The CDR3 is made up of 13 amino acids. Germline lookup yields CDR1 MNHEY and CDR2 SVGAGI. Trimming took off 2 bases at V and 4 bases at J, with 6 bases between the two ends. Data came from immunoSEQ multiplex PCR; TCRdb stores just in-frame clones and leaves some out. The profile shows 25,000 to 30,000 clones, just over 85% of them singletons. The sample comes from a study of PD-1 blockade in classical Hodgkin lymphoma. Overall study results and limits: TCR diversity at baseline was reported to be reduced in newly diagnosed patients relative to healthy donors.

The gene calls are TRBV6-5 and TRBJ1-3; D remains unclear. The sample consisted of CD8+ T cells from blood, taken at baseline. This receptor was obtained from a human donor with classical Hodgkin lymphoma. The CDR3 DNA sequence: TGTGCCAGCAGTTACGACCCCGGAAACACCATATATTTT. Translated, it gives CASSYDPGNTIYF.